The entry below describes one TCR beta chain. These data are taken from a study of shared clonotypes between healthy human individuals. Authors' methods: With immunoSEQ giving junction-only sequences and no quality scores, filtering differed. Method: immunoSEQ multiplex PCR; TCRdb's copy keeps in-frame clones and lacks some. Clonal size and the V and J genes are those of that table, whereas D and trimming came from the DNA. The sample includes nearly 500,000 clones, 76% of them seen just once. This CDR3 is built from 13 residues. The germline V and J ends were trimmed by 10 bases and 0 bases, with 10 bases remaining between them. The germline CDR1 and CDR2 sequences are ENHRY and SYGVKD. Everyone who donated was a Caucasian adult who lived in Nashville, Tennessee. Genomic DNA from unsorted samples was obtained from about 88 million PBMCs (per sample).

The clonotype originates from a middle-aged woman in good health. Some clones in this sample may be carry-over from other donors' samples. Sequenced: PBMCs. The rearrangement uses TRBV10-3 and TRBJ1-3, with D possibly being TRBD1 (5 bases). The CDR3 DNA sequence: TGTGCCACACAGGCTGACTCTGGAAACACCATATATTTT. It specifies CATQADSGNTIYF.